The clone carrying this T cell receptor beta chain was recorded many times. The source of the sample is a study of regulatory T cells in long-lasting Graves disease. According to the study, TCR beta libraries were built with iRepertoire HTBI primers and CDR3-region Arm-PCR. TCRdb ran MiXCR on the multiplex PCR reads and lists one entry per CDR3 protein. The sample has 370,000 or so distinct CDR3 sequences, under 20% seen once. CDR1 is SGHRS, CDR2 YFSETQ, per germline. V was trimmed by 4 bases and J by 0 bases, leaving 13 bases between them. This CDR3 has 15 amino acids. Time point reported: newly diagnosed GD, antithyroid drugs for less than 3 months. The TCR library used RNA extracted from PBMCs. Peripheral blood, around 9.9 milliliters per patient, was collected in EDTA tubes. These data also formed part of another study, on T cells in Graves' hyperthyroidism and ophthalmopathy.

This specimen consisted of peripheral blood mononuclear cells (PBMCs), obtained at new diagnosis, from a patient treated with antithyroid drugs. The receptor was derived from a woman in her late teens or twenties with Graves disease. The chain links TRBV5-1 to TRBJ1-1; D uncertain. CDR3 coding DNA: TGCGCCAGCAGCGTACTTGATGCTATGAACACTGAAGCTTTCTTT. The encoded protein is CASSVLDAMNTEAFF.